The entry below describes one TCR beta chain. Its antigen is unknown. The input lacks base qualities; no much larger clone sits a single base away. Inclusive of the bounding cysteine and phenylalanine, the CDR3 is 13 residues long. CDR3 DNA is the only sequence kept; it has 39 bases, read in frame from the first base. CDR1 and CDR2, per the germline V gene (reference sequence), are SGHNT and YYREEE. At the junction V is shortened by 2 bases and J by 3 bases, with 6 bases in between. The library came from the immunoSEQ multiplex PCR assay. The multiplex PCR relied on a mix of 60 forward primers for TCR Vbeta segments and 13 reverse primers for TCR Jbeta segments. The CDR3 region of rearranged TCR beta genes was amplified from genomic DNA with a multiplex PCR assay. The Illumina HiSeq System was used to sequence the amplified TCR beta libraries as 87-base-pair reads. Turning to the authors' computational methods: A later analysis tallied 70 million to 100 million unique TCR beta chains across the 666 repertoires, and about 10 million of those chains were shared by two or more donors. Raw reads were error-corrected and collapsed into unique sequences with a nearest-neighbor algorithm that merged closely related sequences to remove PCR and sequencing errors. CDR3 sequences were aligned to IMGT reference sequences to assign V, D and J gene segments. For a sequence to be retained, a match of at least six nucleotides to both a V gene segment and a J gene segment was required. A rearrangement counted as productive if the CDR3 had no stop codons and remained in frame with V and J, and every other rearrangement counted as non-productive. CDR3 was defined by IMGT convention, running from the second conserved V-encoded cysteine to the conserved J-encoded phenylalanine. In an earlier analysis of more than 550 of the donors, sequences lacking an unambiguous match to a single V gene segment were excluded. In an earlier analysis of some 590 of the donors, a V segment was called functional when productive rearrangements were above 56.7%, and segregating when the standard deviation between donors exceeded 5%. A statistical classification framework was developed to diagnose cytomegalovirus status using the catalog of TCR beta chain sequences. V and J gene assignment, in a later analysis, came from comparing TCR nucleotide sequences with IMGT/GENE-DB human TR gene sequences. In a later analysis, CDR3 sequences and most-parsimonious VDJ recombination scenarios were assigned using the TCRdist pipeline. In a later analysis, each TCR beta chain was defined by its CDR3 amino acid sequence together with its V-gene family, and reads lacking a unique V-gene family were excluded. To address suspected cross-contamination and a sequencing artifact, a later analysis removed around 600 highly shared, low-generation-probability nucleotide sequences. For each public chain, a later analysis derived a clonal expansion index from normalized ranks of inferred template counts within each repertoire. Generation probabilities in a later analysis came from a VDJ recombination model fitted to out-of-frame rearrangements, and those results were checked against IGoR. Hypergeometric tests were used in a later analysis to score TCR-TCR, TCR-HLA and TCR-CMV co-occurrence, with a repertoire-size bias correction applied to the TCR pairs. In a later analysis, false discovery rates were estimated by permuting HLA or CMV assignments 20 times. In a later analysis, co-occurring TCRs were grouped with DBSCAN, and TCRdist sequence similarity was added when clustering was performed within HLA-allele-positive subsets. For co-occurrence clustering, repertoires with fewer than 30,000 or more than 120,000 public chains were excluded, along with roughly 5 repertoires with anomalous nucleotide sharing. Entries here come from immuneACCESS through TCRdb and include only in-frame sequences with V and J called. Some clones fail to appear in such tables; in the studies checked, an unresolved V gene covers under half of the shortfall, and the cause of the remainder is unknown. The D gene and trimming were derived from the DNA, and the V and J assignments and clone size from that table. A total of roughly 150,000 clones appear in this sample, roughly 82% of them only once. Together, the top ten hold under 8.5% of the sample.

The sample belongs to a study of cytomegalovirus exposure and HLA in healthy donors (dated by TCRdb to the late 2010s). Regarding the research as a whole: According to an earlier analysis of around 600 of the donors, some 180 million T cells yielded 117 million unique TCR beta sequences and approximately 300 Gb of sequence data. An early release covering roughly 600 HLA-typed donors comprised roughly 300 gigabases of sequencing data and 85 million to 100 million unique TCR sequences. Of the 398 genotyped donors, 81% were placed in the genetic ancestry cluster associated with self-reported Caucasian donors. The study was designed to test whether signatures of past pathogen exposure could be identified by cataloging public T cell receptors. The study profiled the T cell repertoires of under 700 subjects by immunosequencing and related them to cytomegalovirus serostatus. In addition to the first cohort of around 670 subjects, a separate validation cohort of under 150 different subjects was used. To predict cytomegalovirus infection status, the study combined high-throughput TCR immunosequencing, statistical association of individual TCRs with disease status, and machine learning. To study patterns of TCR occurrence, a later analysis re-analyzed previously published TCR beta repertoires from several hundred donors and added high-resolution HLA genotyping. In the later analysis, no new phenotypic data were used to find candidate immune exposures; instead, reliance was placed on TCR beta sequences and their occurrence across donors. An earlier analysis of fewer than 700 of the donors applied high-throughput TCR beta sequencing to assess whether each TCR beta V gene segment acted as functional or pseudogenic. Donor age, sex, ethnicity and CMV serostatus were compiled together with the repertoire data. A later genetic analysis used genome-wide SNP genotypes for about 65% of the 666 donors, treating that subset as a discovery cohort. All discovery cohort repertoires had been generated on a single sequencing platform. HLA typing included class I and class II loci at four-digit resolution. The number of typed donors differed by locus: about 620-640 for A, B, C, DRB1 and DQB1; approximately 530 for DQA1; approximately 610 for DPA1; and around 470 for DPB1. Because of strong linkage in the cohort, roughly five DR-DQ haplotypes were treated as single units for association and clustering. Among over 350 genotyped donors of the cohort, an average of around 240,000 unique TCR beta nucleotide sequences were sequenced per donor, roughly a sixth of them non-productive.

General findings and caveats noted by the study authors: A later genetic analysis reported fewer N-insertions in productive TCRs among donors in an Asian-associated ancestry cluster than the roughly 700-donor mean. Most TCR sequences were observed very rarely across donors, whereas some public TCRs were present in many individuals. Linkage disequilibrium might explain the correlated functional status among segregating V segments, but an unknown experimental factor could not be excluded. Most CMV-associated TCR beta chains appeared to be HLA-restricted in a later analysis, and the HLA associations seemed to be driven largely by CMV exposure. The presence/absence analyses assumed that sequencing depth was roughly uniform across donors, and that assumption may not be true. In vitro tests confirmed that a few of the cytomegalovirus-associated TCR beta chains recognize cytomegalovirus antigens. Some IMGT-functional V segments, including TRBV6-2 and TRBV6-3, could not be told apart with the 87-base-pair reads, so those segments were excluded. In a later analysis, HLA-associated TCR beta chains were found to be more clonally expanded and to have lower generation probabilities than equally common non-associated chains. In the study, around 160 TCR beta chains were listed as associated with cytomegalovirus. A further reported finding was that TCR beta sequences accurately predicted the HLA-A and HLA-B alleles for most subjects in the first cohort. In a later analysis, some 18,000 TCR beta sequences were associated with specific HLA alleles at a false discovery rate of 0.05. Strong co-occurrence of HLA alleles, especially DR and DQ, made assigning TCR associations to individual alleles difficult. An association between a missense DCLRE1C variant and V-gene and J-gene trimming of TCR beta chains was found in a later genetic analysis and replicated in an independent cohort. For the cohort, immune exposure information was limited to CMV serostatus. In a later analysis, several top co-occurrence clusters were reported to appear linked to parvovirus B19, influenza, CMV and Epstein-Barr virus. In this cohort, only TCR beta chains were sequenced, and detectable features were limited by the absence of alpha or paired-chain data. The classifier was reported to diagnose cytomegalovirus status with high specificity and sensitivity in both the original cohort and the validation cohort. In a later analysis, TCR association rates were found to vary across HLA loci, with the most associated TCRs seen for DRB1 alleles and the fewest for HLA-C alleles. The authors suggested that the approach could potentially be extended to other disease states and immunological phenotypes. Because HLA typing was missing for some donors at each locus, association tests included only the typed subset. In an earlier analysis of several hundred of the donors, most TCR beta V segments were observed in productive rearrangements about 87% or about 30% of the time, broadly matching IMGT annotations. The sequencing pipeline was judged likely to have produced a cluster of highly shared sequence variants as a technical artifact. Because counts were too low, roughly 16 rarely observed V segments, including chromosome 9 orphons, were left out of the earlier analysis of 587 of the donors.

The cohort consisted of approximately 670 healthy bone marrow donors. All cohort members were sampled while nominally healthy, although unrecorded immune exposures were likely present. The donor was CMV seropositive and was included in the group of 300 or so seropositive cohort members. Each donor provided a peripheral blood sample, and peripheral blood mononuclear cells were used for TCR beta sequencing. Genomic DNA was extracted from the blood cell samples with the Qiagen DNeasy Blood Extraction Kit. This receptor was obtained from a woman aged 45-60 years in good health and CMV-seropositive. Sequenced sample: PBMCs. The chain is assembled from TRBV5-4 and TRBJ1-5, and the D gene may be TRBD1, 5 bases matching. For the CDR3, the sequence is CASSFGHNQPQHF. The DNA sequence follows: TGTGCCAGCAGCTTTGGACACAATCAGCCCCAGCATTTT.